The 21 T cell receptor beta chains given below trace back to one sample, sequenced in a study of cytomegalovirus exposure and HLA in healthy donors. PCR involved 60 Vbeta and 13 Jbeta primers. The protocol was immunoSEQ multiplex PCR, while the TCRdb copy is restricted to in-frame clones and leaves out a portion. The sample contains roughly 120,000 clones, just under 75% of which appear only once. The sequenced sample consisted of PBMCs. The source is a man aged 40-49 years in good health and CMV-seropositive.

The chain couples TRBV30 to TRBJ2-2; maybe TRBD2 (6 bases). The V gene lost 5 bases and the J gene lost 6 bases, with 16 bases spanning the gap. The CDR3 runs to 14 residues. Germline CDR1 reads GTSNPN; CDR2 reads SVGIG (reference sequence). This CDR3 reads CAWDYAGRSGELFF. As DNA, the CDR3 is TGTGCCTGGGACTATGCGGGAAGGTCCGGGGAGCTGTTTTTT.

V gene TRBV9 combines with J gene TRBJ1-1, with a weak D call TRBD1 (6 bases). Per the germline V gene, CDR1 is SGDLS and CDR2 is YYNGEE. The V end lost 5 bases, the J end lost 4 bases, and 9 bases lay between the germline ends. The CDR3 sequence is 12 residues long. CDR3: CASRLTGTEAFF. The CDR3 coding sequence is TGTGCCAGCAGGCTGACAGGCACTGAAGCTTTCTTT.

This clone was seen only a few times. V usage is TRBV7-2 and J usage is TRBJ1-1, with D unresolved. V was cut by 0 bases and J by 0 bases, with 14 bases left in between. Germline V lookup: CDR1 SGHTA, CDR2 FQGNSA. The CDR3 runs 17 residues. The CDR3 DNA is TGTGCCAGCAGCTTAGCGGCAGGAGGCTTATTGAACACTGAAGCTTTCTTT. This gives the protein CASSLAAGGLLNTEAFF.

There are a few counts of this clone. This chain joins TRBV7-6 and TRBJ2-2, with D perhaps TRBD1 (5 bases). Trimming stripped 0 bases from V and 4 bases from J, with 18 bases between. Germline values: CDR1 SGHVS, CDR2 FNYEAQ. The CDR3 is 18 amino acids. As DNA, the CDR3 is TGTGCCAGCAGCTTAGCGGGGCAGGTCACAGTATTCACCGGGGAGCTGTTTTTT. This codes for CASSLAGQVTVFTGELFF.

This clone has only a few counts. The rearrangement links TRBV14 to TRBJ1-3; possibly TRBD1 for D (5 bases). Germline V lookup: CDR1 SGHDN, CDR2 FVKESK. V was pared by 1 base and J by 2 bases, with 15 bases between. CDR3 size: 17 residues. CDR3 sequence (DNA): TGTGCCAGCAGCCAAGTTGGCAGGGTTTCTACTGGAAACACCATATATTTT. This encodes CASSQVGRVSTGNTIYF.

This clone was observed once. The chain links TRBV6-5 to TRBJ1-2; 7 bases map to TRBD1. Trimming took 7 bases from V and 4 from J; bases not matched to a gene: 12. This CDR3 region has 15 residues. Germline V gene data show CDR1 as MNHEY and CDR2 as SVGAGI. The CDR3 region is CASKPGQAGGYGYTF. In nucleotides, the CDR3 is TGTGCCAGCAAACCCGGACAGGCTGGGGGCTATGGCTACACCTTC.

The V gene is TRBV27, the J gene TRBJ1-2, with D maybe TRBD1 (6 bases). With 5 bases removed from V and 0 bases from J, the gap between germline ends came to 13 bases. The germline CDR1 and CDR2 sequences are MNHEY and SMNVEV (reference sequence). This CDR3 has 15 amino acids. The chain's CDR3 is CASSLSGAANYGYTF. CDR3 nucleotide sequence: TGTGCCAGCAGTCTGTCAGGGGCGGCTAACTATGGCTACACCTTC.

The V gene is TRBV5-5, the J gene TRBJ1-5, with a weak D call TRBD1 (6 bases). The CDR3 is made up of 15 amino acids. Germline V gene data show CDR1 as SGHKS and CDR2 as YYEKEE (reference sequence). V was trimmed by 5 bases and J by 1 base, leaving 13 bases between them. The CDR3 loop is CASSLGQRSNQPQHF. The CDR3 DNA reads TGTGCCAGCAGTCTGGGACAACGGAGCAATCAGCCCCAGCATTTT.

The chain recombines TRBV10-3 with TRBJ2-5; 12 positions agree with TRBD1. Looked up from germline, CDR1 is ENHRY and CDR2 is SYGVKD. The V gene end was trimmed by 3 bases and the J gene end by 5 bases; junction bases not matched to a gene: 4. The length of the CDR3 is 15 residues. This chain's CDR3 is CAISDRDRGPETQYF. CDR3 sequence (DNA): TGTGCCATCAGTGACCGGGACAGGGGGCCGGAGACCCAGTACTTC.

The chain uses TRBV7-9 and TRBJ1-1; tentative D call: TRBD1 (5 bases). This CDR3 has 13 amino acids. Germline-derived CDR1 and CDR2 are SEHNR and FQNEAQ (reference sequence). Between the trimmed V and J ends, which lost 5 bases and 1 base, there was a span of 8 bases. The CDR3 spells CASSPGGNTEAFF. The CDR3 DNA reads TGTGCCAGCAGCCCGGGGGGGAACACTGAAGCTTTCTTT. Full variable domain (remainder filled in from reference TRBV7-9 and TRBJ1-1): DTGVSQNPRHKITKRGQNVTFRCDPISEHNRLYWYRQTLGQGPEFLTYFQNEAQLEKSRLLSDRFSAERPKGSFSTLEIQRTEQGDSAMYLCASSPGGNTEAFFGQGTRLTVV.

This clone was counted only a few times. The chain employs TRBV28 and TRBJ2-3; 8 positions match TRBD2. The germline V gene has CDR1 MDHEN and CDR2 SYDVKM. The CDR3 is 15 residues long. V lost 2 bases, J lost 7 bases, and 8 bases stayed unmatched. In nucleotides, the CDR3 is TGTGCCAGCAGTTTAGTAAGCGGGAGTTTCTATACGCAGTATTTT. Translated, it gives CASSLVSGSFYTQYF.

V usage is TRBV15 and J usage is TRBJ2-5; possibly TRBD2 for D (6 bases). CDR3 length equals 11 residues. Germline V lookup: CDR1 LNHNV, CDR2 YYDKDF (reference sequence). V was clipped by 5 bases and J by 5 bases, with 6 bases between them. This chain's CDR3 is CATSRGETQYF. As DNA, the CDR3 is TGTGCCACCAGCCGGGGGGAGACCCAGTACTTC.

The rearrangement links TRBV19 to TRBJ1-1; D unclear. The CDR3 is 14 residues long. The V gene's germline CDR1 is LNHDA and CDR2 SQIVND (reference sequence). V shed 3 bases and J shed 4 bases, with 12 bases lying between them. For the CDR3, the DNA is TGTGCCAGTAGTATCTATGTTGGGAGCACTGAAGCTTTCTTT. Translated: CASSIYVGSTEAFF.

The rearrangement links TRBV4-1 to TRBJ2-2, with 8 bases aligning to TRBD2. This CDR3 has 14 amino acids. Germline V gene data show CDR1 as MGHRA and CDR2 as YSYEKL. Trimming cost V 0 bases and J 9 bases; bases outside gene matches: 3. Here the CDR3 DNA reads TGCGCCAGCAGCCAAGAAAGCGGGAGAAGGGAGCTGTTTTTT. Protein product: CASSQESGRRELFF.

This sequence joins TRBV5-4 and TRBJ2-1, with TRBD2 matching 11 bases. V shed 5 bases and J 5 bases; nucleotides not matched to a gene: 6. Germline loops: CDR1 SGHNT, CDR2 YYREEE (reference sequence). CDR3 length equals 15 residues. The CDR3 coding sequence is TGTGCCAGCAGTTTCGGGACTAGCGGAAACAATGAGCAGTTCTTC. Translated: CASSFGTSGNNEQFF.

This chain connects TRBV28 to TRBJ2-3; tentative D call: TRBD1 (5 bases). Germline assignment: CDR1 MDHEN and CDR2 SYDVKM. The CDR3 is made up of 13 amino acids. Between the trimmed V and J ends, which lost 9 bases and 0 bases, there was a span of 10 bases. CDR3 nucleotide sequence: TGTGCCAGTAGGACATCTAGCACAGATACGCAGTATTTT. This gives the protein CASRTSSTDTQYF.

On this clone itself: At the DNA level, this CDR3 is encoded by other sequences in the same sample as well. The rearrangement links TRBV5-1 to TRBJ1-5; a weak D match, TRBD1 (6 bases). Germline CDR1 SGHRS, CDR2 YFSETQ. The CDR3 runs 15 residues. Deletions cut 0 bases from V and 2 bases from J, with 9 bases between. This chain's CDR3 is CASSLEGGRNQPQHF. CDR3 sequence (DNA): TGCGCCAGCAGCTTGGAAGGGGGACGCAATCAGCCCCAGCATTTT.

Turning to this clone: Distinct nucleotide sequences in the sample also encode this CDR3. The J gene is TRBJ1-2, the V gene TRBV27; 7 nucleotides agree with TRBD1. The CDR3 has 13 amino acids. With 6 bases clipped from V and 2 bases from J, the junction kept 3 bases outside the gene matches. Per germline, CDR1 MNHEY and CDR2 SMNVEV (reference sequence). The CDR3 spells CASSLQGNYGYTF. In DNA, the CDR3 is TGTGCCAGCAGCCTACAGGGGAACTATGGCTACACCTTC.

J is TRBJ2-1 and V is TRBV11-2; D is undetermined. CDR1 is SGHAT, CDR2 FQNNGV, per germline. CDR3 length: 16 amino acids. Trimming cost V 0 bases and J 0 bases, with 9 bases left between them. For the CDR3, the DNA is TGTGCCAGCAGCTTAGAACGAGCTACCTCCTACAATGAGCAGTTCTTC. Protein: CASSLERATSYNEQFF.

The DNA of the CDR3 is TGTGCCGCCTCTGGGGGCATAACTAATGAAAAACTGTTTTTT. Translation gives CAASGGITNEKLFF. The chain combines TRBV28 with TRBJ1-4, with TRBD1 as a possible D gene (6 bases). Germline loops: CDR1 MDHEN, CDR2 SYDVKM. The V end was cut by 11 bases, the J end by 1 base, with 14 bases between. The CDR3 length is 14 residues.

V usage is TRBV7-9 and J usage is TRBJ1-1; D is perhaps TRBD1 (5 bases). Germline values: CDR1 SEHNR, CDR2 FQNEAQ (reference sequence). V was shortened by 4 bases and J by 11 bases, with 20 bases between the two germline ends. The CDR3 has 14 amino acids. In DNA form, the CDR3 reads TGTGCCAGCAGCTCCGACGGACACCCGCGGTGGGCTTTCTTT. This encodes CASSSDGHPRWAFF.